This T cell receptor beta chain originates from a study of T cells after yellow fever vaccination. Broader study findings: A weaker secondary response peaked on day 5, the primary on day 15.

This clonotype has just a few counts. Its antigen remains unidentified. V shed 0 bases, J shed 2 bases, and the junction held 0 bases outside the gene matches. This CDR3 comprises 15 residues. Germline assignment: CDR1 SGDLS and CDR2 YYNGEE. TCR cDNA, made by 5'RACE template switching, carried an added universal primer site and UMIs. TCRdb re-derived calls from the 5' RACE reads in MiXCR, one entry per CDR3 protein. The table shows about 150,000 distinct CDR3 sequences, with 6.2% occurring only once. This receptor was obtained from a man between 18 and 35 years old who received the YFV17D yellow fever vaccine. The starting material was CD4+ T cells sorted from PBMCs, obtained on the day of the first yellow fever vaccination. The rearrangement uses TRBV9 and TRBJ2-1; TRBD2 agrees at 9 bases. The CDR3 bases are TGTGCCAGCAGCGTAGGACTAGCGGCCTACAATGAGCAGTTCTTC. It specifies CASSVGLAAYNEQFF. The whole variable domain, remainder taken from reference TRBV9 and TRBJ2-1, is DSGVTQTPKHLITATGQRVTLRCSPRSGDLSVYWYQQSLDQGLQFLIQYYNGEERAKGNILERFSAQQFPDLHSELNLSSLELGDSALYFCASSVGLAAYNEQFFGPGTRLTVL.